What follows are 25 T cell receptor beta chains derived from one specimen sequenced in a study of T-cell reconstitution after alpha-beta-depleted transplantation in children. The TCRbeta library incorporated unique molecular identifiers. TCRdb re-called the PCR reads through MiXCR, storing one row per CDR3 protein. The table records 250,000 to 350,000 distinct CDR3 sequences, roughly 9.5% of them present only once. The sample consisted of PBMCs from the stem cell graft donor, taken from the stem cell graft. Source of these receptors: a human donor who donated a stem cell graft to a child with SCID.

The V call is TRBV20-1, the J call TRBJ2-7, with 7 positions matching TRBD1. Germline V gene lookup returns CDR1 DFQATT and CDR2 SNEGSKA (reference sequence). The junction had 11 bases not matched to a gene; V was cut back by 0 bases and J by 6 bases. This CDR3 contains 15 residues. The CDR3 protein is CSARDRGRGFSEQYF. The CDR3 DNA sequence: TGCAGTGCTAGAGATCGAGGCAGGGGGTTTAGCGAGCAGTACTTC.

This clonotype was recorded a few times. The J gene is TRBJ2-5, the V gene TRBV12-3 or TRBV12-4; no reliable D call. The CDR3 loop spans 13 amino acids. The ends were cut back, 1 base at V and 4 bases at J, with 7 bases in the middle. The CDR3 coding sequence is TGTGCCAGCAGTTTAGGTGTCAGAGAGACCCAGTACTTC. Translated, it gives CASSLGVRETQYF.

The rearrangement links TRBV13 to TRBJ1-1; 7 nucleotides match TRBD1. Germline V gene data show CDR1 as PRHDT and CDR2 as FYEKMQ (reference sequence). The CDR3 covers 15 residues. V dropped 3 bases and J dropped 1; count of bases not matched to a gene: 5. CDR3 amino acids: CASSFPAGGNTEAFF. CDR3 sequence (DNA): TGTGCCAGCAGCTTTCCCGCAGGGGGGAACACTGAAGCTTTCTTT.

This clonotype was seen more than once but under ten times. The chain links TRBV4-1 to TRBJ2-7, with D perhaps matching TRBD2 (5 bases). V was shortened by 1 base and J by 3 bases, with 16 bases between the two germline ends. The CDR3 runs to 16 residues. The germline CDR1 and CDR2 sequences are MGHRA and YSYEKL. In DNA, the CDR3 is TGCGCCAGCAGCCAAGGAGGAGGAATTCCAAACTACGAGCAGTACTTC. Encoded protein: CASSQGGGIPNYEQYF.

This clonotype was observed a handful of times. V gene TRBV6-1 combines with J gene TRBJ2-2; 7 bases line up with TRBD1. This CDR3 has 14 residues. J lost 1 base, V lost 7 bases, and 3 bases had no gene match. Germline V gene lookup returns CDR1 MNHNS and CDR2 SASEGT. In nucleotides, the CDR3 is TGTGCCAGCATGGGACAGATGAACACCGGGGAGCTGTTTTTT. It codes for CASMGQMNTGELFF.

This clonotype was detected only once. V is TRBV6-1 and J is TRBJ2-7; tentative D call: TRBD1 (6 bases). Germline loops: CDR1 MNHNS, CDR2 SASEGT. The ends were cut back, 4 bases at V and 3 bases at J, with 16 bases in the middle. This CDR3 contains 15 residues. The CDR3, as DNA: TGTGCCAGCAGTGGCTCGGCAGGGGACCTCTACGAGCAGTACTTC. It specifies CASSGSAGDLYEQYF.

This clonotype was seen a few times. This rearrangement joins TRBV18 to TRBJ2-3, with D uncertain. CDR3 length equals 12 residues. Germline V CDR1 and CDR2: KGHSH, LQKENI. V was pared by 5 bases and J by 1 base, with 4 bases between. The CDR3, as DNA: TGTGCCAGCTCAGAGGGCACAGATACGCAGTATTTT. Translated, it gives CASSEGTDTQYF.

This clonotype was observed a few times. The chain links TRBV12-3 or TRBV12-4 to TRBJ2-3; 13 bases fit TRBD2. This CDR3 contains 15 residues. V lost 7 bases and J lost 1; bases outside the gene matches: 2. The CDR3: CASILAGGGTDTQYF. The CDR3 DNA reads TGTGCCAGCATACTAGCGGGGGGGGGCACAGATACGCAGTATTTT.

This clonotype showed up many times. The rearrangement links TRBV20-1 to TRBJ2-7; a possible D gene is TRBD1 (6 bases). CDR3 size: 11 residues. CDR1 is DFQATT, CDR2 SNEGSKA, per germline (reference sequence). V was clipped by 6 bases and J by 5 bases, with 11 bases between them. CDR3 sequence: CSAKQGNEQYF. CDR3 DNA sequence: TGCAGTGCGAAACAGGGAAACGAGCAGTACTTC.

Here the CDR3 DNA reads TGCAGTGCTAGAGGCTACGGGGCCACAGGGGAGGCAAGAAGCGGCTACGAGCAGTACTTC. It is translated as CSARGYGATGEARSGYEQYF. This chain uses TRBV20-1 with TRBJ2-7; the D gene is possibly TRBD1 (7 bases). Germline loops: CDR1 DFQATT, CDR2 SNEGSKA (reference sequence). The CDR3 is 20 residues long. V shed 1 base and J shed 3 bases, with 31 bases lying between them.

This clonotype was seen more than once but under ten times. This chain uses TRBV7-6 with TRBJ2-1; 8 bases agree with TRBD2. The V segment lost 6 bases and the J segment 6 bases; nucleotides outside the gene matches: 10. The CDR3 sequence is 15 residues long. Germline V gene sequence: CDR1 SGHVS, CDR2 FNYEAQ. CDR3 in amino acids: CASSSGGAPSNEQFF. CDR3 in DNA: TGTGCCAGCAGTTCCGGGGGGGCCCCCAGCAATGAGCAGTTCTTC.

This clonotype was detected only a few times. This CDR3 reads CASSVGGGGYEQYF. DNA of the CDR3: TGTGCCAGCAGCGTAGGAGGGGGCGGCTACGAGCAGTACTTC. The rearrangement uses TRBV9 and TRBJ2-7; the match to TRBD1 covers 7 bases. The CDR3 totals 14 residues. From germline, CDR1 is SGDLS and CDR2 YYNGEE. Trimming removed 0 bases from V and 3 bases from J; junction bases left unmatched: 3.

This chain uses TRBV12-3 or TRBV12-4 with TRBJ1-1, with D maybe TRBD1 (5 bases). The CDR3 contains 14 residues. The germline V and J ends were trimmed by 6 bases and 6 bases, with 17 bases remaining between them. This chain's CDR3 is CASSPNRDGAEAFF. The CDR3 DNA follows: TGTGCCAGCAGCCCCAACCGGGACGGCGCTGAAGCTTTCTTT.

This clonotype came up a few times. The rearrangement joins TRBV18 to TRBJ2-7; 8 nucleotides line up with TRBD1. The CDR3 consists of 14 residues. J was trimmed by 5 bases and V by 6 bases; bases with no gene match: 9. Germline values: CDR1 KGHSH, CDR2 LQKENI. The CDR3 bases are TGTGCCAGCTCTTTGGACAGGGTCCCCAACGAGCAGTACTTC. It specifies CASSLDRVPNEQYF.

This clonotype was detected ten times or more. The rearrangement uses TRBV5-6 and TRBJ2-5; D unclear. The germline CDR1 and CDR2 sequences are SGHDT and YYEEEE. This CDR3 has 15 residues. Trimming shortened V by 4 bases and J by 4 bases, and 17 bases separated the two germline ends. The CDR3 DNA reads TGTGCCAGCAGCCCCCGGCGCATGGGTGGAGAGACCCAGTACTTC. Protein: CASSPRRMGGETQYF. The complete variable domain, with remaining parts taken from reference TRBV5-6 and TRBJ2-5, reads DAGVTQSPTHLIKTRGQQVTLRCSPKSGHDTVSWYQQALGQGPQFIFQYYEEEERQRGNFPDRFSGHQFPNYSSELNVNALLLGDSALYLCASSPRRMGGETQYFGPGTRLLVL.

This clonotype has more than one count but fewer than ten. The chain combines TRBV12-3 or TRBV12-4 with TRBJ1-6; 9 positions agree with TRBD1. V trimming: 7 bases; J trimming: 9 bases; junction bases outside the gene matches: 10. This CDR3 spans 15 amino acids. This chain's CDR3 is CASTPSGQGVSPLHF. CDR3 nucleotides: TGTGCCAGCACCCCCTCGGGACAGGGAGTTTCACCCCTCCACTTT.

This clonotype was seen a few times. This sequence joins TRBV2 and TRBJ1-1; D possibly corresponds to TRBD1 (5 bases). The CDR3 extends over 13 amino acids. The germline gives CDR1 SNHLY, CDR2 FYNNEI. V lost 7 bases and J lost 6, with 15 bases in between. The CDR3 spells CASNPGGFAEAFF. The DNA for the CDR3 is TGTGCCAGCAATCCCGGGGGGTTTGCTGAAGCTTTCTTT.

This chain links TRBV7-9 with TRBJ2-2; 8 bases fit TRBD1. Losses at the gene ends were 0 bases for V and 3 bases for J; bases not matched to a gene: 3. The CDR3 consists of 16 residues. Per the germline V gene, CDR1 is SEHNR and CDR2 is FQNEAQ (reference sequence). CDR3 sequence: CASSLATGGYTGELFF. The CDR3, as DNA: TGTGCCAGCAGCTTAGCCACAGGGGGATACACCGGGGAGCTGTTTTTT. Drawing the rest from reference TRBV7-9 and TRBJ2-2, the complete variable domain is DTGVSQNPRHKITKRGQNVTFRCDPISEHNRLYWYRQTLGQGPEFLTYFQNEAQLEKSRLLSDRFSAERPKGSFSTLEIQRTEQGDSAMYLCASSLATGGYTGELFFGEGSRLTVL.

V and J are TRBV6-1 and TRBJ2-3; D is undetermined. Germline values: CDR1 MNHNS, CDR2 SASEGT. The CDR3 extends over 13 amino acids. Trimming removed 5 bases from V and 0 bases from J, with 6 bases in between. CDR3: CASSQRSTDTQYF. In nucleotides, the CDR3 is TGTGCCAGCAGTCAACGTAGCACAGATACGCAGTATTTT.

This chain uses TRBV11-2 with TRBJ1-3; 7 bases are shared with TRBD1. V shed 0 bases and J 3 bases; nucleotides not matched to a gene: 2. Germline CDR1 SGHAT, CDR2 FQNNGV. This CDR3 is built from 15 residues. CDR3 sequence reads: CASSLERGLGNTIYF. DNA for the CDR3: TGTGCCAGCAGCTTAGAGAGGGGGCTTGGAAACACCATATATTTT.

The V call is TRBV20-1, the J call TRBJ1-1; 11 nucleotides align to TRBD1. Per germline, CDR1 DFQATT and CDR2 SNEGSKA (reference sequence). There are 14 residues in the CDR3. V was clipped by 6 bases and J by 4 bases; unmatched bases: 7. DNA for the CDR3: TGCAGTGCACTAGCCGGGACAGGGGGCACTGAAGCTTTCTTT. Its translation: CSALAGTGGTEAFF.

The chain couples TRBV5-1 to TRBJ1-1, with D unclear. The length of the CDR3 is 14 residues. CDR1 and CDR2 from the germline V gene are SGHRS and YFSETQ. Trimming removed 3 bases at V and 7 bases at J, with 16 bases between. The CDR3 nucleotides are TGCGCCAGCAGCTCCGTGACGTCCGCGGTTGAAGCTTTCTTT. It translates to CASSSVTSAVEAFF. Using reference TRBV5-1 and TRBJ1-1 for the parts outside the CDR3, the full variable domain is KAGVTQTPRYLIKTRGQQVTLSCSPISGHRSVSWYQQTPGQGLQFLFEYFSETQRNKGNFPGRFSGRQFSNSRSEMNVSTLELGDSALYLCASSSVTSAVEAFFGQGTRLTVV.

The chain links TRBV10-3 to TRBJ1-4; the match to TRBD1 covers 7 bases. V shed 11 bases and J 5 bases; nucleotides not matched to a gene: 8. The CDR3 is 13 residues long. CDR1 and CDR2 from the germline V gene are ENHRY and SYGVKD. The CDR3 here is CASTTGINEKLFF. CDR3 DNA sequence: TGTGCCTCTACGACAGGGATAAATGAAAAACTGTTTTTT.

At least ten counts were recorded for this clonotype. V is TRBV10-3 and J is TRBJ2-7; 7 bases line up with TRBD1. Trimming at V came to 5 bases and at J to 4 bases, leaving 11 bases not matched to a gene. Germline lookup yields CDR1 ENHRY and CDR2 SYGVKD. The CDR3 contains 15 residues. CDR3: CAISPGQSTVYEQYF. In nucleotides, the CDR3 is TGTGCCATCAGTCCGGGACAGTCGACGGTTTACGAGCAGTACTTC.

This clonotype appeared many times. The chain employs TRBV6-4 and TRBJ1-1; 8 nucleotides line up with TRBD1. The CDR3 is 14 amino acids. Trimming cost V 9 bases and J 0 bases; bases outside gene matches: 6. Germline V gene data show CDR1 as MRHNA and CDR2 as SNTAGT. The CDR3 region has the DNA TGTGCCAGTTCCCGGGACAGGATGAACACTGAAGCTTTCTTT. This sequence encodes CASSRDRMNTEAFF.